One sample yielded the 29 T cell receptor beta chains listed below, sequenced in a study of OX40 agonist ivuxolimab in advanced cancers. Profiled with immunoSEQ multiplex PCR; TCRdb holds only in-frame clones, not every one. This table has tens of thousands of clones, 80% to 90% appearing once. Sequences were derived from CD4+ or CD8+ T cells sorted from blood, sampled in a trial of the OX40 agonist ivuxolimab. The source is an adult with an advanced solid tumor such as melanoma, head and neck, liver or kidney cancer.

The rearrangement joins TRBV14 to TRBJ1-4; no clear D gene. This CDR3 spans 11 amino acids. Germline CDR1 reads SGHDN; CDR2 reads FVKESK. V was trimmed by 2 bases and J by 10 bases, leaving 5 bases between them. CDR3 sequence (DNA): TGTGCCAGCAGCCAACGGGGAAAACTGTTTTTT. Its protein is CASSQRGKLFF.

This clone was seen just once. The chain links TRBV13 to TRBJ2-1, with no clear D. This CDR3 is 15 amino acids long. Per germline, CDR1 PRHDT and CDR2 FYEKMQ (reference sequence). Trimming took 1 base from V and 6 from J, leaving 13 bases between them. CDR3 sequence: CASSLAVLGFNEQFF. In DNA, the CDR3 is TGTGCCAGCAGCTTAGCGGTCCTAGGGTTCAATGAGCAGTTCTTC.

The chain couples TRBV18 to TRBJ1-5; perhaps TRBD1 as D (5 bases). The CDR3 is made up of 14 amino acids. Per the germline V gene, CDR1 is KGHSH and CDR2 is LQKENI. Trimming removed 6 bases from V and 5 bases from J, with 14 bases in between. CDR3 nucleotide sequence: TGTGCCAGCTCTCTGGGACTGTCGGATCAGCCCCAGCATTTT. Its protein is CASSLGLSDQPQHF.

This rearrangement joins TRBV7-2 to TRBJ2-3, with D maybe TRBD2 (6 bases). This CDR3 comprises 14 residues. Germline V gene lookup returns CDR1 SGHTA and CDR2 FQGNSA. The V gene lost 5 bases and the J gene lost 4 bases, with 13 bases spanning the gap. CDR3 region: CASSPEGGADTQYF. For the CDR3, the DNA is TGTGCCAGCAGCCCGGAGGGTGGGGCAGATACGCAGTATTTT.

The CDR3, as DNA: TGTGCCAGTAGTCCGCGGACTAGCGGGAGTCTCACAGATACGCAGTATTTT. Protein: CASSPRTSGSLTDTQYF. V gene TRBV19 combines with J gene TRBJ2-3; 13 bases match TRBD2. CDR1 is LNHDA, CDR2 SQIVND, per germline (reference sequence). The CDR3 spans 17 residues. Trimming took 5 bases from V and 2 from J; bases not matched to a gene: 7.

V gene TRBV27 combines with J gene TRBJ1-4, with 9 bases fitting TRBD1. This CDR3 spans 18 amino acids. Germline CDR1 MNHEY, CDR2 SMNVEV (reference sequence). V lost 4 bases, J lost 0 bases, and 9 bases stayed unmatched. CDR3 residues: CASSWGTGMGATNEKLFF. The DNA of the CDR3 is TGTGCCAGCAGTTGGGGGACAGGGATGGGTGCAACTAATGAAAAACTGTTTTTT.

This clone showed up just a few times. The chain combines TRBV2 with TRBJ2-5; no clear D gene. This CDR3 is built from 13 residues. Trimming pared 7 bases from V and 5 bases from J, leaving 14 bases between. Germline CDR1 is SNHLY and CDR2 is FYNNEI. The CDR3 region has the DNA TGTGCCAGCAAGTCTTACACAGTGGAGACCCAGTACTTC. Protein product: CASKSYTVETQYF.

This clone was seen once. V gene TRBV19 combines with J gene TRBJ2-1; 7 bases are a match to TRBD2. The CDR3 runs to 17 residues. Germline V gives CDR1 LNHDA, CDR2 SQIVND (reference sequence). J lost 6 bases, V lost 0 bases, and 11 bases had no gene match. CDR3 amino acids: CASSIDGGLAELNEQFF. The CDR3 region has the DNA TGTGCCAGTAGTATAGACGGGGGGTTAGCGGAGCTCAATGAGCAGTTCTTC.

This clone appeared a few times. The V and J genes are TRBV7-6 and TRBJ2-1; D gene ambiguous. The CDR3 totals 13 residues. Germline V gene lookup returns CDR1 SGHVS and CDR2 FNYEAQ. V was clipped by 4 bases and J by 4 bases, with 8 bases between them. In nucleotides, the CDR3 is TGTGCCAGCAGCTCCTATGGGTACAATGAGCAGTTCTTC. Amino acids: CASSSYGYNEQFF.

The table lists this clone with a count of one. CDR3 coding DNA: TGTGCCAGCAGTTCAATGGACAGGGGCCTCCAAGAGACCCAGTACTTC. It specifies CASSSMDRGLQETQYF. The rearrangement links TRBV27 to TRBJ2-5; TRBD1 matches at 9 bases. This CDR3 is 16 amino acids long. V shed 4 bases, J shed 1 base, and the junction held 7 bases outside the gene matches. Germline V lookup: CDR1 MNHEY, CDR2 SMNVEV (reference sequence).

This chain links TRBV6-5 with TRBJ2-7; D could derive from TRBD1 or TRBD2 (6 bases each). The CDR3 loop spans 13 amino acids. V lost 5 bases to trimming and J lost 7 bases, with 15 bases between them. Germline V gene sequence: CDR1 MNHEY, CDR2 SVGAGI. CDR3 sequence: CASSHGGGGEQYF. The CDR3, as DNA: TGTGCCAGCAGTCACGGAGGAGGGGGTGAGCAGTACTTC.

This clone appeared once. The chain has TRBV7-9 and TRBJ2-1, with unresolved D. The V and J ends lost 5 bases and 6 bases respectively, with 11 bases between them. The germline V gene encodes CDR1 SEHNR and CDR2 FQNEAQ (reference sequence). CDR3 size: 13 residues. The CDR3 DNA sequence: TGTGCCAGCAGCCGGGTCCTACCCAATGAGCAGTTCTTC. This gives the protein CASSRVLPNEQFF.

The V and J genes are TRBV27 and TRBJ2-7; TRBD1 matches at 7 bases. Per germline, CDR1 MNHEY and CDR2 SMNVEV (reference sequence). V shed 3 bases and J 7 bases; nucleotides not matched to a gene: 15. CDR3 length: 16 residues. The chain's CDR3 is CASSFGPFEGAKEQYF. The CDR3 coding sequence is TGTGCCAGCAGTTTTGGCCCTTTTGAGGGGGCAAAAGAGCAGTACTTC.

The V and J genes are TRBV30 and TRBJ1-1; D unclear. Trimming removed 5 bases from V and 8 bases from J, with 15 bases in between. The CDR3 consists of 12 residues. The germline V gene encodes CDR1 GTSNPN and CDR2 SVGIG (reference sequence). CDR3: CAWGSLTGEAFF. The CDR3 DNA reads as TGTGCCTGGGGGTCCCTAACGGGGGAAGCTTTCTTT.

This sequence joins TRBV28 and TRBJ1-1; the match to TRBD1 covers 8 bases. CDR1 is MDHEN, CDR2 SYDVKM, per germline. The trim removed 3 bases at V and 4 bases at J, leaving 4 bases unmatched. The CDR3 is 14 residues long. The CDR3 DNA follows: TGTGCCAGCAGTTTCAGGGGGCGAGGCACTGAAGCTTTCTTT. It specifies CASSFRGRGTEAFF.

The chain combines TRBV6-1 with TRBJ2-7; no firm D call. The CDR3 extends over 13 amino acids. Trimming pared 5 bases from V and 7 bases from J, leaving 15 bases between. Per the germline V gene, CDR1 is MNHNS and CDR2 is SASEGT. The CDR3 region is CASSSEDLGEQYF. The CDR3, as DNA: TGTGCCAGCAGTTCAGAGGATCTGGGTGAGCAGTACTTC.

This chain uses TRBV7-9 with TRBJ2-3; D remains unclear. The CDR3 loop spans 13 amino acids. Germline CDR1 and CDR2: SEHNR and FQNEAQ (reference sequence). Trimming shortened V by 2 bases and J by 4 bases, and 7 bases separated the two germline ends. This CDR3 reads CASSLSTADTQYF. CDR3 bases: TGTGCCAGCAGCTTAAGCACAGCAGATACGCAGTATTTT.

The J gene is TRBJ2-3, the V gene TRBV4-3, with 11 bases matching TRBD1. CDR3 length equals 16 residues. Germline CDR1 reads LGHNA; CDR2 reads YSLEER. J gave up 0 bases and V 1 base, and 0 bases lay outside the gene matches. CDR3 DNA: TGCGCCAGCAGCCAAGGGACAGGGGGCAGCACAGATACGCAGTATTTT. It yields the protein CASSQGTGGSTDTQYF.

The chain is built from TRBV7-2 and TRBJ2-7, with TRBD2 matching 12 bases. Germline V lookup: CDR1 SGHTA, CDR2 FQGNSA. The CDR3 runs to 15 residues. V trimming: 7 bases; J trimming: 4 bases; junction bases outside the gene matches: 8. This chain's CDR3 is CASNRLAGDGYEQYF. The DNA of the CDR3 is TGTGCCAGCAACCGACTAGCGGGGGACGGGTACGAGCAGTACTTC.

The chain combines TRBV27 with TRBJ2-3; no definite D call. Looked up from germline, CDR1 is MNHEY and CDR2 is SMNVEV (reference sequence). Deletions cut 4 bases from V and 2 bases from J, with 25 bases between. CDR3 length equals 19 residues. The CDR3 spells CASSSFRRGLRTYTDTQYF. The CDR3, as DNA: TGTGCCAGCAGTTCGTTCCGAAGAGGCCTTCGGACCTACACAGATACGCAGTATTTT.

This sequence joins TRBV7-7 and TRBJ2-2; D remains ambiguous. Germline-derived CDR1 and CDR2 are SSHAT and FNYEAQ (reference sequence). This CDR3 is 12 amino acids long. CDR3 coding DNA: TGTGCTGGCCGTTTGGGAACCGGGGAGCTGTTTTTT. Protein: CAGRLGTGELFF.

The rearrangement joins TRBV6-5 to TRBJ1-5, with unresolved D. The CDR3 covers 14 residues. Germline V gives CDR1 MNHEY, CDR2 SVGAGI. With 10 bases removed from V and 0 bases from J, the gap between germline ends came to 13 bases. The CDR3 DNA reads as TGTGCCACCAAAGACGGTAATAGCAATCAGCCCCAGCATTTT. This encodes CATKDGNSNQPQHF.

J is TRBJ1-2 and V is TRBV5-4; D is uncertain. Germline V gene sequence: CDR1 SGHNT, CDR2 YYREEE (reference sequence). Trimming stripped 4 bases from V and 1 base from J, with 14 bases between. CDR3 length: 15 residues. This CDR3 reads CASSLPNGVNYGYTF. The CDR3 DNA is TGTGCCAGCAGCCTTCCGAACGGGGTTAACTATGGCTACACCTTC.

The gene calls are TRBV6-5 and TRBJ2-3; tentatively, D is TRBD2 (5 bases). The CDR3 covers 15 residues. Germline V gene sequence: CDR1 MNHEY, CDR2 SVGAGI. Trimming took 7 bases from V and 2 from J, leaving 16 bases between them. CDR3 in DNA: TGTGCCAGCAACCCTAGCCCCCCCCACACAGATACGCAGTATTTT. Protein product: CASNPSPPHTDTQYF.

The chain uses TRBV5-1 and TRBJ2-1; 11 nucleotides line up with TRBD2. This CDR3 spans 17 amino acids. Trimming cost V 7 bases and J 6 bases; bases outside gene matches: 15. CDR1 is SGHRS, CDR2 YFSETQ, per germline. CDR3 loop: CASVGGNGLAGGNEQFF. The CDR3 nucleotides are TGCGCCAGCGTTGGGGGGAACGGGCTAGCGGGAGGCAATGAGCAGTTCTTC.

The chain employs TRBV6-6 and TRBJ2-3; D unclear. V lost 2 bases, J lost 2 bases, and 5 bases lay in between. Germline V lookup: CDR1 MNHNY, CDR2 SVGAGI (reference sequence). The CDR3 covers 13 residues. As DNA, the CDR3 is TGTGCCAGCAGTTACCAGGACACAGATACGCAGTATTTT. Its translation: CASSYQDTDTQYF.

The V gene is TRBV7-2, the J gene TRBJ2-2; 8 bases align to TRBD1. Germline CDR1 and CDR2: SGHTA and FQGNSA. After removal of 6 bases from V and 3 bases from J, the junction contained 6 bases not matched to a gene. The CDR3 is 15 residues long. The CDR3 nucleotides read TGTGCCAGCAGATCATTGACAGGGGACACCGGGGAGCTGTTTTTT. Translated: CASRSLTGDTGELFF.

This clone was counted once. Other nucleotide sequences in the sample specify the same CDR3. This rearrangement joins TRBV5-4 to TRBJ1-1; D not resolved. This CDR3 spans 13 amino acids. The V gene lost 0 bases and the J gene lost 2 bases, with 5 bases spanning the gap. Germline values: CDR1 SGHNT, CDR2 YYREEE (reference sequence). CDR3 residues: CASSLDRNTEAFF. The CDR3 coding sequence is TGTGCCAGCAGCTTGGACAGAAACACTGAAGCTTTCTTT.

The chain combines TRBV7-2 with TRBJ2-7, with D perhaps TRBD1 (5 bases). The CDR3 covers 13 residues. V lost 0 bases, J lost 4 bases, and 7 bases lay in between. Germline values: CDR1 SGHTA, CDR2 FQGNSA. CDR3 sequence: CASSLAQGYEQYF. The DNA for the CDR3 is TGTGCCAGCAGCTTAGCCCAGGGTTACGAGCAGTACTTC. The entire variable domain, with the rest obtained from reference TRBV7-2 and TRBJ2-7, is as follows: GAGVSQSPSNKVTEKGKDVELRCDPISGHTALYWYRQSLGQGLEFLIYFQGNSAPDKSGLPSDRFSAERTGGSVSTLTIQRTQQEDSAVYLCASSLAQGYEQYFGPGTRLTVT.